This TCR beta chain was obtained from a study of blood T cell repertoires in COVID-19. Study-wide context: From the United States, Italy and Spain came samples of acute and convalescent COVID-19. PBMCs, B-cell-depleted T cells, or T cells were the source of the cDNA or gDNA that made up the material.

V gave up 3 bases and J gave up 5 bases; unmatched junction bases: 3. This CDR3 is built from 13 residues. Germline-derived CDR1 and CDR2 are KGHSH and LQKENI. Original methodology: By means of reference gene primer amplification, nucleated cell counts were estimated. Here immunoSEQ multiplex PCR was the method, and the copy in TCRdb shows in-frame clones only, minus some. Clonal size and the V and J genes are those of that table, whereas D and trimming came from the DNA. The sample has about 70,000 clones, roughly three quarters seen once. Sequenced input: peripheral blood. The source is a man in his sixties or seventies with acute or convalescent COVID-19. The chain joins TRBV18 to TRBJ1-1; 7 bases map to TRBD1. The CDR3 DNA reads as TGTGCCAGCTCACCGCCGGGACAGACTGAAGCTTTCTTT. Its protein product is CASSPPGQTEAFF.